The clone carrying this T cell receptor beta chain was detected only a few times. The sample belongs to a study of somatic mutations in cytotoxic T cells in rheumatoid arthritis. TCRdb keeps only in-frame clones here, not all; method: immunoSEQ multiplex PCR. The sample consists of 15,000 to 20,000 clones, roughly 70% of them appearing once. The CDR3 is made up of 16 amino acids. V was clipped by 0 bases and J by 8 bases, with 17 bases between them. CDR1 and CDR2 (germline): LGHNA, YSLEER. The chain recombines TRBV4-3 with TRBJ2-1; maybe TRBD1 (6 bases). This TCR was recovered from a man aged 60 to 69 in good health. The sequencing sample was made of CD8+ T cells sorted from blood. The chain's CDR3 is CASSQDAGGAGYEQFF. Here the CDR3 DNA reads TGCGCCAGCAGCCAAGATGCTGGGGGCGCAGGCTATGAGCAGTTCTTC.